The 23 T cell receptor beta chains given below trace back to one sample, sequenced in a study of HIV-infected children after antiretroviral therapy interruption. The treatment here: PENTA 11 planned treatment interruption arm or continuous ART arm. A 3' RACE protocol on RNA, with unique molecular identifiers, produced the TCR library. Using its own MiXCR run on the 3' RACE reads, TCRdb lists one record per CDR3 protein. The sample contains about 89,000 distinct CDR3 sequences, about 7.2% of which appear only once. Here the sequenced sample was CD45RA+ CD4+ T cells from PBMCs, pooled from several time points, taken from a donor given antiretroviral therapy, either interrupted or continuous. The sample's subset: naive CD4+ CD45RA+ CD45RO- T cells. Receptor source: a pool of human donors with HIV.

This clonotype occurred many times. The rearrangement uses TRBV27 and TRBJ1-1; D unclear. Germline V gene lookup returns CDR1 MNHEY and CDR2 SMNVEV (reference sequence). The CDR3 runs 10 residues. Between the trimmed V and J ends, which lost 6 bases and 8 bases, there was a span of 7 bases. In nucleotides, the CDR3 is TGTGCCAGCAGAACAGCGGAAGCTTTCTTT. Its protein product is CASRTAEAFF.

In its sample, this clonotype was seen many times. The J gene is TRBJ2-1, the V gene TRBV4-1, with D uncertain. With 1 base removed from V and 1 base from J, the gap between germline ends came to 11 bases. Germline lookup yields CDR1 MGHRA and CDR2 YSYEKL. The CDR3 is 16 amino acids. The CDR3 loop is CASSQVQVLSYNEQFF. The CDR3 region has the DNA TGCGCCAGCAGCCAAGTGCAGGTCCTTTCCTACAATGAGCAGTTCTTC.

The chain joins TRBV21-1 to TRBJ1-1. TRBV21-1 is labeled a pseudogene. This CDR3 region has 13 residues. CDR3 sequence reads: CASSKEGHRAAFF. The CDR3 nucleotides are TGTGCCAGCAGCAAAGAGGGCCACCGGGCTGCTTTCTTT.

This clonotype was counted at least ten times. The chain has TRBV27 and TRBJ2-4; D might be TRBD2 (6 bases). Germline V gene data show CDR1 as MNHEY and CDR2 as SMNVEV (reference sequence). The CDR3 extends over 16 amino acids. V lost 5 bases, J lost 0 bases, and 14 bases lay in between. As DNA, the CDR3 is TGTGCCAGCAGTCATCGGGAGTTCCTAGCCAAAAACATTCAGTACTTC. Amino acid sequence: CASSHREFLAKNIQYF.

This clonotype was counted many times. The V call is TRBV6-2 or TRBV6-3, the J call TRBJ1-2; the D gene is possibly TRBD1 (6 bases). With 6 bases removed from V and 6 bases from J, the gap between germline ends came to 14 bases. CDR3 length equals 13 residues. The germline gives CDR1 MNHEY, CDR2 SVGEGT. The CDR3 region has the DNA TGTGCCAGCAGCGGGACAATGAGGGATGGCTACACCTTC. Translating it yields CASSGTMRDGYTF.

This clonotype was recorded at least ten times. This chain joins TRBV27 and TRBJ2-5, with D perhaps TRBD2 (5 bases). The CDR3 is 15 amino acids. Germline V gene sequence: CDR1 MNHEY, CDR2 SMNVEV (reference sequence). Between the trimmed V and J ends, which lost 2 bases and 4 bases, there was a span of 14 bases. CDR3: CASSLGPGSRETQYF. The CDR3 region has the DNA TGTGCCAGCAGTTTAGGGCCGGGGAGTCGAGAGACCCAGTACTTC.

This chain connects TRBV5-1 to TRBJ1-1; possible D gene TRBD1, 6 bases. The V gene lost 0 bases and the J gene lost 4 bases, with 13 bases spanning the gap. The CDR3 length is 15 residues. Per germline, CDR1 SGHRS and CDR2 YFSETQ. In DNA form, the CDR3 reads TGCGCCAGCAGCTTGGATCGGGGGGCAGGCACTGAAGCTTTCTTT. Its translation is CASSLDRGAGTEAFF.

This clonotype was detected many times. The rearrangement links TRBV5-1 to TRBJ1-1; no definite D call. The V and J ends lost 0 bases and 0 bases respectively, with 6 bases between them. The CDR3 sequence is 14 residues long. The germline gives CDR1 SGHRS, CDR2 YFSETQ. CDR3 DNA sequence: TGCGCCAGCAGCTTGGGAGACATGAACACTGAAGCTTTCTTT. It translates to CASSLGDMNTEAFF.

This clonotype was counted ten times or more. The chain is built from TRBV6-5 and TRBJ1-4; 8 positions match TRBD1. This CDR3 is built from 16 residues. The V gene end was trimmed by 4 bases and the J gene end by 7 bases; junction bases not matched to a gene: 11. Germline assignment: CDR1 MNHEY and CDR2 SVGAGI. The CDR3 DNA reads TGTGCCAGCAGTTCCTGGCCCCCGGACAGGGCTGAAAAACTGTTTTTT. Its translation: CASSSWPPDRAEKLFF.

This clonotype was recorded many times. The gene calls are TRBV19 and TRBJ1-6, with D unresolved. Deletions cut 4 bases from V and 3 bases from J, with 13 bases between. Germline V gives CDR1 LNHDA, CDR2 SQIVND (reference sequence). The CDR3 totals 16 residues. This chain's CDR3 is CASSKRITLYNSPLHF. The DNA of the CDR3 is TGTGCCAGTAGTAAAAGGATCACCCTCTATAATTCACCCCTCCACTTT.

The chain links TRBV6-1 to TRBJ2-3; D is ambiguous. The CDR3 has 16 residues. Germline CDR1 is MNHNS and CDR2 is SASEGT. The germline V and J ends were trimmed by 4 bases and 6 bases, with 20 bases remaining between them. The CDR3 bases are TGTGCCAGCAGTGCAACGCCTAGGCTAGAACACGATACGCAGTATTTT. This codes for CASSATPRLEHDTQYF.

This clonotype has a count of ten or more. The chain joins TRBV30 to TRBJ2-6, with D unclear. V was shortened by 7 bases and J by 0 bases, with 4 bases between the two germline ends. This CDR3 region has 12 residues. The germline gives CDR1 GTSNPN, CDR2 SVGIG (reference sequence). The CDR3 is CALYSGANVLTF. CDR3 sequence (DNA): TGTGCCTTATACTCTGGGGCCAACGTCCTGACTTTC. Full variable domain (outside the CDR3, taken from reference TRBV30 and TRBJ2-6): SQTIHQWPATLVQPVGSPLSLECTVEGTSNPNLYWYRQAAGRGLQLLFYSVGIGQISSEVPQNLSASRPQDRQFILSSKKLLLSDSGFYLCALYSGANVLTFGAGSRLTVL.

This clonotype was observed at least ten times. The V and J genes are TRBV2 and TRBJ1-5, with TRBD1 as a possible D gene (6 bases). V dropped 6 bases and J dropped 3 bases, with 12 bases sitting between them. Germline V CDR1 and CDR2: SNHLY, FYNNEI. This CDR3 is 14 amino acids long. CDR3 amino acids: CASRLQGANQPQHF. In nucleotides, the CDR3 is TGTGCCAGCAGATTACAGGGCGCCAATCAGCCCCAGCATTTT.

There are a few counts of this clonotype. V is TRBV20-1 and J is TRBJ1-4, with unresolved D. Trimming took off 3 bases at V and 5 bases at J, with 4 bases between the two ends. This CDR3 spans 11 amino acids. Germline V gene sequence: CDR1 DFQATT, CDR2 SNEGSKA (reference sequence). CDR3 in amino acids: CSASYNEKLFF. In DNA, the CDR3 is TGCAGTGCTAGCTACAATGAAAAACTGTTTTTT.

This clonotype was detected ten times or more. The chain is built from TRBV6-4 and TRBJ1-5, with D unresolved. CDR1 and CDR2 (germline): MRHNA, SNTAGT. V was clipped by 6 bases and J by 4 bases, with 10 bases between them. The CDR3 runs to 13 residues. Here the CDR3 reads CASRPTQNQPQHF. CDR3 nucleotide sequence: TGTGCCAGCAGACCGACGCAAAATCAGCCCCAGCATTTT.

This clonotype was counted ten times or more. This chain uses TRBV7-2 with TRBJ2-1; 12 nucleotides agree with TRBD2. The CDR3 covers 16 residues. After removal of 5 bases from V and 2 bases from J, the junction contained 4 bases not matched to a gene. The germline V gene has CDR1 SGHTA and CDR2 FQGNSA. The CDR3 sequence is CASSQTSGGPYNEQFF. Here the CDR3 DNA reads TGTGCCAGCAGCCAGACTAGCGGGGGACCCTACAATGAGCAGTTCTTC.

Ten or more counts support this clonotype. The rearrangement links TRBV12-3 or TRBV12-4 to TRBJ2-7, with 8 nucleotides matching TRBD1. This CDR3 has 14 residues. Losses at the gene ends were 2 bases for V and 6 bases for J; bases not matched to a gene: 6. CDR3 loop: CASSLWDRPSEQYF. In nucleotides, the CDR3 is TGTGCCAGCAGTTTATGGGACAGGCCCTCCGAGCAGTACTTC.

This clonotype was found many times. The CDR3 DNA follows: TGTGCCAGCAGCCAAGCACGACAGGGGAGCTATGGCTACACCTTC. Its translation: CASSQARQGSYGYTF. The V call is TRBV3-1, the J call TRBJ1-2; 8 bases are shared with TRBD1. Germline trimming cut 1 base from V and 4 bases from J; bases unmatched to any gene: 5. CDR3 length: 15 residues. Germline values: CDR1 LGHDT, CDR2 YNNKEL (reference sequence).

The table lists this clonotype with a few counts. The rearrangement links TRBV29-1 to TRBJ1-1; D not resolved. Trimming took 6 bases from V and 1 from J, leaving 12 bases between them. The length of the CDR3 is 13 residues. CDR1 SQVTM and CDR2 ANQGSEA come from the germline V gene. The CDR3 region is CSVRGQPNTEAFF. CDR3 DNA: TGCAGCGTCCGGGGTCAGCCGAACACTGAAGCTTTCTTT. The variable domain in full, with the rest retrieved from reference TRBV29-1 and TRBJ1-1, is SAVISQKPSRDICQRGTSLTIQCQVDSQVTMMFWYRQQPGQSLTLIATANQGSEATYESGFVIDKFPISRPNLTFSTLTVSNMSPEDSSIYLCSVRGQPNTEAFFGQGTRLTVV.

This clonotype has more than one count but fewer than ten. V gene TRBV10-1 combines with J gene TRBJ1-1; 7 nucleotides agree with TRBD1. Germline values: CDR1 WNHNN, CDR2 SYGVQD (reference sequence). The CDR3 runs to 20 residues. Unmatched junction bases numbered 21, after V lost 2 bases and J lost 3 bases. The CDR3 DNA follows: TGCGCCAGCAGTGAGCGGACTTCTACCCCGGGACAGATAGCGGACACTGAAGCTTTCTTT. Translation gives CASSERTSTPGQIADTEAFF.

This chain uses TRBV3-1 with TRBJ1-2; 9 bases map to TRBD1. Germline CDR1 LGHDT, CDR2 YNNKEL (reference sequence). This CDR3 spans 15 amino acids. J gave up 5 bases and V 4 bases, and 8 bases lay outside the gene matches. The CDR3 DNA sequence: TGTGCCAGCAGCCGGACAGGGGCGCCCGTTTATGGCTACACCTTC. Amino acid sequence: CASSRTGAPVYGYTF.

The table lists this clonotype with many counts. The J gene is TRBJ2-7, the V gene TRBV12-3 or TRBV12-4, with 11 bases that match TRBD1. V shed 5 bases, J shed 5 bases, and the junction held 11 bases outside the gene matches. The CDR3 sequence is 16 residues long. CDR3 amino acids: CASSPRTGGVSDEQYF. CDR3 nucleotides: TGTGCCAGCAGTCCTCGGACAGGGGGCGTTTCAGACGAGCAGTACTTC.

The CDR3 loop is CSVVAREQYF. As DNA, the CDR3 is TGCAGCGTTGTTGCCCGGGAGCAGTACTTC. The chain carries TRBV29-1 and TRBJ2-7, with D unclear. Trimming took 4 bases from V and 7 from J, leaving 8 bases between them. CDR1 is SQVTM, CDR2 ANQGSEA, per germline. The CDR3 has 10 residues.